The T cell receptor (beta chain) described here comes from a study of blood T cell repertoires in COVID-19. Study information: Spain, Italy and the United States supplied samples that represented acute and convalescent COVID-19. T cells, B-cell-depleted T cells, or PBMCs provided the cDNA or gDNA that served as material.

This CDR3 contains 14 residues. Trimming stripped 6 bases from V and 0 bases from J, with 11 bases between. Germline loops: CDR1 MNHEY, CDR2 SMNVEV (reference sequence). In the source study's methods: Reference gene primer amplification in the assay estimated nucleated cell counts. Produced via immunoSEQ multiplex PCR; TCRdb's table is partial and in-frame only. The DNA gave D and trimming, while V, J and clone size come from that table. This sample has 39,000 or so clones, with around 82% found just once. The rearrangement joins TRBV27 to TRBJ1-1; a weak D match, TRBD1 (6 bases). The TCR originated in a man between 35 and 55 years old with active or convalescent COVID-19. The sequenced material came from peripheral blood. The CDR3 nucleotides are TGTGCCAGCAGAACCACAGGGATGAACACTGAAGCTTTCTTT. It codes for CASRTTGMNTEAFF.